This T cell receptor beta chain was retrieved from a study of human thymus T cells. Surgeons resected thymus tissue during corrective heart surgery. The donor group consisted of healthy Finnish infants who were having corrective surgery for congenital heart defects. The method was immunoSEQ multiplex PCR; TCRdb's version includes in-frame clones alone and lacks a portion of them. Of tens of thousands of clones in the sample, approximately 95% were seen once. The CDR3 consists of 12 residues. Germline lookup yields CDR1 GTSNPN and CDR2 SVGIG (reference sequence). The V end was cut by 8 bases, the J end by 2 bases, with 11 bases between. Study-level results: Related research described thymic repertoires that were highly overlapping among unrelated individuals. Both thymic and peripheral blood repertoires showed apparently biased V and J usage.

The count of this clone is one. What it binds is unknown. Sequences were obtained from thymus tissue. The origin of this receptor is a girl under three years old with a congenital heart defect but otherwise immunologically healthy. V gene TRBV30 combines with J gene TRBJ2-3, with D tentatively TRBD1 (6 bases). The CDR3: CAGGQSTDTQYF. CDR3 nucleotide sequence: TGTGCCGGTGGACAGTCCACAGATACGCAGTATTTT.